A single sample is the source of the 8 T cell receptor beta chains below, sequenced in a study of blood T cell repertoires in COVID-19. Sequenced by immunoSEQ multiplex PCR; TCRdb stores in-frame clones only, minus some. The table shows some 220,000 clones, with 82% occurring only once. What was sequenced was peripheral blood. The origin of the receptors is a woman aged 70 to 79 with COVID-19, enrolled during active disease.

V and J are TRBV7-8 and TRBJ1-6, with 7 bases identical to TRBD1. CDR1 is SGHVS and CDR2 is FQNEAQ in the germline V gene. There are 16 residues in the CDR3. The ends lost 0 bases at V and 9 bases at J; junction bases unmatched: 8. The CDR3 region has the DNA TGTGCCAGCAGCTTAGCAGAGGGGGCGCGAGGTTCACCCCTCCACTTT. This encodes CASSLAEGARGSPLHF.

This clone came up once. The genes are TRBV28 and TRBJ2-7; 8 bases map to TRBD1. The CDR3 is 13 amino acids. After removal of 10 bases from V and 5 bases from J, the junction contained 10 bases not matched to a gene. The germline V gene encodes CDR1 MDHEN and CDR2 SYDVKM. In nucleotides, the CDR3 is TGTGCCACCCTAAGCAGGGGGCCCCACGAGCAGTACTTC. Its protein product is CATLSRGPHEQYF. Drawing the rest from reference TRBV28 and TRBJ2-7, the complete variable domain is DVKVTQSSRYLVKRTGEKVFLECVQDMDHENMFWYRQDPGLGLRLIYFSYDVKMKEKGDIPEGYSVSREKKERFSLILESASTNQTSMYLCATLSRGPHEQYFGPGTRLTVT.

This chain uses TRBV2 with TRBJ1-6; a possible D gene is TRBD1 (6 bases). This CDR3 is 16 amino acids long. CDR1 and CDR2 (germline): SNHLY, FYNNEI. V was cut by 5 bases and J by 5 bases, with 16 bases left in between. The CDR3 region is CASSYRASQNNSPLHF. The CDR3 DNA reads as TGTGCCAGCAGTTACAGGGCTTCCCAAAATAATTCACCCCTCCACTTT.

This clone turned up a few times. The chain has TRBV9 and TRBJ2-7; 7 nucleotides agree with TRBD2. Germline trimming cut 0 bases from V and 6 bases from J; bases unmatched to any gene: 9. This CDR3 contains 15 residues. Germline values: CDR1 SGDLS, CDR2 YYNGEE. The CDR3 is CASSVDGGSVSEQYF. Written as DNA, the CDR3 is TGTGCCAGCAGCGTAGACGGCGGGAGTGTATCCGAGCAGTACTTC.

A word on this clone: Other DNA sequences within the sample encode an identical CDR3. This chain links TRBV7-2 with TRBJ2-3, with unresolved D. V gave up 6 bases and J gave up 0 bases, with 7 bases separating them. In germline, CDR1 is SGHTA, CDR2 FQGNSA. This CDR3 spans 13 amino acids. The CDR3 DNA reads TGTGCCAGCAGAGGAGCGAGCACAGATACGCAGTATTTT. Its translation is CASRGASTDTQYF.

This clone was seen more than once but under ten times. The chain uses TRBV19 and TRBJ2-1; 7 bases map to TRBD1. The germline V gene encodes CDR1 LNHDA and CDR2 SQIVND (reference sequence). The CDR3 is 16 amino acids. The trim removed 5 bases at V and 6 bases at J, leaving 13 bases unmatched. The CDR3 spells CASSALDRAFINEQFF. The CDR3 DNA is TGTGCCAGTAGTGCGTTAGACAGGGCGTTCATCAATGAGCAGTTCTTC.

The genes are TRBV19 and TRBJ1-5, with 9 bases aligning to TRBD1. Germline loops: CDR1 LNHDA, CDR2 SQIVND (reference sequence). This CDR3 has 18 amino acids. The J segment lost 4 bases and the V segment lost 5 bases, leaving 15 bases of the junction unmatched. The CDR3, as DNA: TGTGCCAGTAGTTCGGGACAGGGACAAGGGGGTCGGAATCAGCCCCAGCATTTT. Protein product: CASSSGQGQGGRNQPQHF.

This chain links TRBV15 with TRBJ2-6; 9 bases are a match to TRBD2. The CDR3 consists of 17 residues. J was trimmed by 1 base and V by 5 bases; bases with no gene match: 6. Per the germline V gene, CDR1 is LNHNV and CDR2 is YYDKDF (reference sequence). DNA of the CDR3: TGTGCCACCAGCGCGGGGGGGGCGCTTTCTGGGGCCAACGTCCTGACTTTC. Protein: CATSAGGALSGANVLTF.